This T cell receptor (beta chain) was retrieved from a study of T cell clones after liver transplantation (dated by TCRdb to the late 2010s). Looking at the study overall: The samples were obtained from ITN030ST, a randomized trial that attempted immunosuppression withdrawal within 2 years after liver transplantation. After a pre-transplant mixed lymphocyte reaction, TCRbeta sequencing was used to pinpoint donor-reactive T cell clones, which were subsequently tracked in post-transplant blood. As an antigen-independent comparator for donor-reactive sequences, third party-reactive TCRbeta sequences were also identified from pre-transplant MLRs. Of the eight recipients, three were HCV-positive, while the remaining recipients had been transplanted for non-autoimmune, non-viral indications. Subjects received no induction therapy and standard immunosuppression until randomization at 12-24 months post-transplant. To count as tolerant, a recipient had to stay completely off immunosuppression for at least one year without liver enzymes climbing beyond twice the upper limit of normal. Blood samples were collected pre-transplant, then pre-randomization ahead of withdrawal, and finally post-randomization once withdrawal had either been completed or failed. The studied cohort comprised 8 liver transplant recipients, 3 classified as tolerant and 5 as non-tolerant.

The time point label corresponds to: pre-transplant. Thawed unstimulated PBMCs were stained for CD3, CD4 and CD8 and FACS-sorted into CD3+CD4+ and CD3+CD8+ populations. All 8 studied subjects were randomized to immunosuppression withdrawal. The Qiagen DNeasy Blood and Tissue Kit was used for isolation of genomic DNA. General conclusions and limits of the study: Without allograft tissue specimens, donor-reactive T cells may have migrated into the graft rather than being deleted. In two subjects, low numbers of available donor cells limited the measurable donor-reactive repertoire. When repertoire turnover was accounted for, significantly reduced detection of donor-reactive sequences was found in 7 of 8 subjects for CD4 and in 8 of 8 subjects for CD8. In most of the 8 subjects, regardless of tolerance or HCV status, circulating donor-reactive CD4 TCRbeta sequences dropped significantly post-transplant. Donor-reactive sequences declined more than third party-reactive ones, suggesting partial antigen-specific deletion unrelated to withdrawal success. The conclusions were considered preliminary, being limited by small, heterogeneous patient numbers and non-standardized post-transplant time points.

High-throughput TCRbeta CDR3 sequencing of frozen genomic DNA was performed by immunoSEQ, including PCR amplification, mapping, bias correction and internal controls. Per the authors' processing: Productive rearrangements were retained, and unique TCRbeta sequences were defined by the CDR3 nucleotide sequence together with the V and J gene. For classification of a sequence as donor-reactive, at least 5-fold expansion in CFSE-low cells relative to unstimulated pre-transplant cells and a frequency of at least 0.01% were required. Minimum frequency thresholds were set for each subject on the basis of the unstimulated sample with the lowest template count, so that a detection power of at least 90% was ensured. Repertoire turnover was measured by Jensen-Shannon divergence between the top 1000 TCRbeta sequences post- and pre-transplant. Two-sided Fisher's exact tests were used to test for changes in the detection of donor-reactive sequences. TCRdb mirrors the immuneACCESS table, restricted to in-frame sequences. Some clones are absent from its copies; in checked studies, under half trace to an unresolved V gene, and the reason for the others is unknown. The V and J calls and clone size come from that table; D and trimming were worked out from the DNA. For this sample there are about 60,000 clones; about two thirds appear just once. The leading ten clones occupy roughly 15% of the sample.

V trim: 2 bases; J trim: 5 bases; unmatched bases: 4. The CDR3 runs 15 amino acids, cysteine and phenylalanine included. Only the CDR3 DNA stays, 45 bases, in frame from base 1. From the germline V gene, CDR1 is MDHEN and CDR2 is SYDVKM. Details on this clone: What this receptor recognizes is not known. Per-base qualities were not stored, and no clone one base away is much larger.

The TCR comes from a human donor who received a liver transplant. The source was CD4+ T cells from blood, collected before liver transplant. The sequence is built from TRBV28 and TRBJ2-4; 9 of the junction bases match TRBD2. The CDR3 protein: CASSLLRGGQNIQYF. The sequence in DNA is TGTGCCAGCAGTTTACTGCGGGGGGGCCAAAACATTCAGTACTTC.